This T cell receptor beta chain stems from a study of blood T cells in healthy people across ages. Study summary: Template switching recovered approximately one barcoded beta molecule for every two T cells. Whole-study results and caveats: TCR beta diversity correlated strongly with naive T cell percentage. Per million T cells, TCR beta diversity dropped roughly linearly as age increased.

A second 7 to 11 cycle PCR used barcoded and J-beta primers. TCRdb processed the 5' RACE reads anew with MiXCR; each CDR3 protein has one entry. The sample shows some 1.5 million distinct CDR3 sequences, under 55% of them seen only once. Germline V CDR1 and CDR2: KGHSH, LQKENI. There are 16 residues in the CDR3. Trimming removed 0 bases from V and 7 bases from J; junction bases left unmatched: 4. Regarding this clonotype: What it recognizes is unknown.

The sample taken for sequencing was blood. The receptor was derived from a woman between 18 and 30 years old in good health. The genes are TRBV18 and TRBJ1-5; 12 bases are a match to TRBD1. Here the CDR3 DNA reads TGTGCCAGCTCACCACCGGGACAGGGGGCTTGGCAGCCCCAGCATTTT. Protein product: CASSPPGQGAWQPQHF.